Shown below are 23 T cell receptor beta chains from a single sample sequenced in a study of OX40 agonist ivuxolimab in advanced cancers. Data came from immunoSEQ multiplex PCR; TCRdb stores just in-frame clones and leaves some out. Here the sample spans about 20,000 clones, 80% to 90% being singletons. The sequences come from CD4+ or CD8+ T cells sorted from blood, collected in a trial of the OX40 agonist ivuxolimab. These receptor sequences come from an adult with an advanced solid tumor such as melanoma, head and neck, liver or kidney cancer.

Only one count was recorded for this clone. The chain joins TRBV5-1 to TRBJ2-7; unclear D gene. Germline CDR1 and CDR2: SGHRS and YFSETQ. V was pared by 4 bases and J by 0 bases, with 8 bases between. This CDR3 spans 13 amino acids. CDR3: CASSRLSSYEQYF. In DNA form, the CDR3 reads TGCGCCAGCAGCCGTCTAAGCTCCTACGAGCAGTACTTC. Full variable domain (missing parts from reference TRBV5-1 and TRBJ2-7): KAGVTQTPRYLIKTRGQQVTLSCSPISGHRSVSWYQQTPGQGLQFLFEYFSETQRNKGNFPGRFSGRQFSNSRSEMNVSTLELGDSALYLCASSRLSSYEQYFGPGTRLTVT.

CDR3 coding DNA: TGCGCCAGCAGCCAAGAGGGCACGGCAACTAATGAAAAACTGTTTTTT. It yields the protein CASSQEGTATNEKLFF. J is TRBJ1-4 and V is TRBV4-3; no clear D. Germline CDR1 is LGHNA and CDR2 is YSLEER. CDR3 length equals 16 residues. Trimming cost V 0 bases and J 0 bases, with 8 bases left between them.

The sample holds a few counts of this clone. V gene TRBV11-2 combines with J gene TRBJ2-2; D is ambiguous. Trimming cost V 2 bases and J 5 bases, with 6 bases left between them. This CDR3 has 13 residues. Germline CDR1 SGHAT, CDR2 FQNNGV. The CDR3, as DNA: TGTGCCAGCAGCTTAAGCATTACCGGGGAGCTGTTTTTT. Translating it yields CASSLSITGELFF.

This chain connects TRBV9 to TRBJ2-3; TRBD1 matches 7 bases. CDR1 SGDLS and CDR2 YYNGEE come from the germline V gene. V was clipped by 0 bases and J by 2 bases; unmatched bases: 6. CDR3 length equals 16 residues. The CDR3 spells CASSVAQGTFTDTQYF. Written as DNA, the CDR3 is TGTGCCAGCAGCGTAGCACAGGGGACGTTCACAGATACGCAGTATTTT.

This chain uses TRBV29-1 with TRBJ2-1; TRBD1 agrees at 9 bases. The CDR3 runs to 11 residues. Trimming at V came to 0 bases and at J to 12 bases, leaving 0 bases not matched to a gene. CDR1 and CDR2 from the germline V gene are SQVTM and ANQGSEA. This chain's CDR3 is CSVEEGQGQFF. Here the CDR3 DNA reads TGCAGCGTTGAAGAGGGACAGGGGCAGTTCTTC.

The chain uses TRBV7-2 and TRBJ2-7; TRBD1 agrees at 8 bases. Germline V CDR1 and CDR2: SGHTA, FQGNSA. This CDR3 has 14 amino acids. Trimming at V came to 4 bases and at J to 2 bases, leaving 4 bases not matched to a gene. The CDR3 here is CASSSGDRTYEQYF. Written as DNA, the CDR3 is TGTGCCAGCAGCTCGGGGGACAGGACCTACGAGCAGTACTTC.

The V call is TRBV7-8, the J call TRBJ2-3; D gene uncertain. V lost 2 bases, J lost 0 bases, and 9 bases lay in between. Germline V lookup: CDR1 SGHVS, CDR2 FQNEAQ. There are 15 residues in the CDR3. DNA for the CDR3: TGTGCCAGCAGCTTATGGGCAACTAGCACAGATACGCAGTATTTT. This codes for CASSLWATSTDTQYF.

The chain carries TRBV5-6 and TRBJ1-1, with TRBD1 as a possible D gene (5 bases). Germline V gene data show CDR1 as SGHDT and CDR2 as YYEEEE. This CDR3 has 15 amino acids. Trimming pared 3 bases from V and 0 bases from J, leaving 12 bases between. CDR3 bases: TGTGCCAGCAGCTCCCGGGGCACCATGAACACTGAAGCTTTCTTT. Translating gives CASSSRGTMNTEAFF.

This clone showed up just once. J is TRBJ1-2 and V is TRBV29-1; no clear D gene. The CDR3 length is 11 residues. CDR1 is SQVTM, CDR2 ANQGSEA, per germline. V was clipped by 6 bases and J by 5 bases, with 10 bases between them. CDR3 amino acids: CSVSGLYGYTF. CDR3 in DNA: TGCAGCGTGTCCGGGTTGTATGGCTACACCTTC.

The chain combines TRBV5-6 with TRBJ1-1; possibly TRBD1 for D (6 bases). V lost 4 bases and J lost 9, with 25 bases in between. CDR1 and CDR2 (germline): SGHDT, YYEEEE. The length of the CDR3 is 16 residues. The CDR3 DNA is TGTGCCAGCAGCCGTGGCGGGGGGGCTCAAGGTACCCAAGCTTTCTTT. This sequence encodes CASSRGGGAQGTQAFF.

This sequence joins TRBV5-6 and TRBJ2-1; 9 bases align to TRBD2. V gave up 6 bases and J gave up 4 bases; unmatched junction bases: 11. CDR1 and CDR2 (germline): SGHDT, YYEEEE. The CDR3 is made up of 16 amino acids. CDR3 protein: CASNLAPSGVYNEQFF. The DNA for the CDR3 is TGTGCCAGCAATCTTGCCCCTAGCGGGGTATACAATGAGCAGTTCTTC.

V and J are TRBV18 and TRBJ1-1, with D possibly being TRBD1 (5 bases). The CDR3 length is 13 residues. Trimming left V 2 bases short and J 4 bases short, with 8 bases between. Germline V gene data show CDR1 as KGHSH and CDR2 as LQKENI. For the CDR3, the DNA is TGTGCCAGCTCACCAACCCAGGGCACTGAAGCTTTCTTT. Translation gives CASSPTQGTEAFF.

This chain connects TRBV18 to TRBJ1-4, with D perhaps TRBD1 (5 bases). This CDR3 contains 14 residues. The germline gives CDR1 KGHSH, CDR2 LQKENI. V was pared by 3 bases and J by 7 bases, with 12 bases between. CDR3 residues: CASSPGEGLEKLFF. The CDR3 bases are TGTGCCAGCTCACCTGGAGAGGGGCTTGAAAAACTGTTTTTT.

V is TRBV7-9 and J is TRBJ1-4; the D gene is possibly TRBD1 (5 bases). The CDR3 loop spans 15 amino acids. The V and J ends lost 2 bases and 0 bases respectively, with 7 bases between them. Germline V gene lookup returns CDR1 SEHNR and CDR2 FQNEAQ (reference sequence). CDR3 in DNA: TGTGCCAGCAGCTTAAGAGGGGCAACTAATGAAAAACTGTTTTTT. Its translation is CASSLRGATNEKLFF.

The V and J genes are TRBV11-2 and TRBJ2-7; 8 bases are a match to TRBD2. Germline CDR1 and CDR2: SGHAT and FQNNGV. After removal of 5 bases from V and 0 bases from J, the junction contained 6 bases not matched to a gene. The CDR3 loop spans 15 amino acids. In nucleotides, the CDR3 is TGTGCCAGCAGCCCCCTCGGGGGGGCCTCCTACGAGCAGTACTTC. It yields the protein CASSPLGGASYEQYF.

The chain has TRBV6-5 and TRBJ2-2; maybe TRBD2 (5 bases). Germline-derived CDR1 and CDR2 are MNHEY and SVGAGI. Trimming cost V 0 bases and J 8 bases, with 10 bases left between them. The CDR3 loop spans 14 amino acids. CDR3 coding DNA: TGTGCCAGCAGTTACTCGGGAGTAGGTGGGGAGCTGTTTTTT. This gives the protein CASSYSGVGGELFF.

This clone was seen a single time. The chain carries TRBV5-1 and TRBJ1-2; D possibly corresponds to TRBD1 (6 bases). This CDR3 contains 20 residues. The V end lost 0 bases, the J end lost 0 bases, and 24 bases lay between the germline ends. Looked up from germline, CDR1 is SGHRS and CDR2 is YFSETQ. CDR3 bases: TGCGCCAGCAGCTTGGTGGGTACTGGGACAACGGACATGGCTAACTATGGCTACACCTTC. Its protein product is CASSLVGTGTTDMANYGYTF.

The chain joins TRBV21-1 to TRBJ2-3; no DNA check was done on the table's D call, TRBD2. TRBV21-1 is noted as a pseudogene. This CDR3 spans 14 amino acids. CDR3 sequence: CASTTPECTDTQYF. In DNA, the CDR3 is TGTGCCAGCACCACACCGGAGTGCACAGATACGCAGTATTTT.

The DNA for the CDR3 is TGTGCCAGCAGGAGTGGAGGGGACAATGAGCAGTTCTTC. Translation: CASRSGGDNEQFF. The genes are TRBV6-5 and TRBJ2-1, with a possible D match to TRBD2 (6 bases). The CDR3 sequence is 13 residues long. From germline, CDR1 is MNHEY and CDR2 SVGAGI. V shed 6 bases and J shed 5 bases, with 11 bases lying between them.

The chain joins TRBV6-1 to TRBJ1-6, with D unclear. Trimming took off 4 bases at V and 8 bases at J, with 12 bases between the two ends. Per germline, CDR1 MNHNS and CDR2 SASEGT. The CDR3 totals 14 residues. CDR3 region: CASSAGKGYSPLHF. As DNA, the CDR3 is TGTGCCAGCAGTGCCGGGAAGGGTTATTCACCCCTCCACTTT.

This clone was seen a single time. This sequence joins TRBV5-1 and TRBJ1-1; the D gene is possibly TRBD1 (6 bases). Germline V gene sequence: CDR1 SGHRS, CDR2 YFSETQ. V was clipped by 3 bases and J by 0 bases, with 6 bases between them. This CDR3 spans 13 amino acids. CDR3 coding DNA: TGCGCCAGCAGCTGGACAGTGAACACTGAAGCTTTCTTT. Translated: CASSWTVNTEAFF.

The rearrangement links TRBV7-2 to TRBJ2-1; either TRBD1 or TRBD2 may supply D (5 bases each). The ends were cut back, 2 bases at V and 9 bases at J, with 14 bases in the middle. Germline lookup yields CDR1 SGHTA and CDR2 FQGNSA. The CDR3 covers 14 residues. The CDR3: CASSLLGELGEQFF. The CDR3 DNA reads as TGTGCCAGCAGCTTATTGGGGGAACTGGGTGAGCAGTTCTTC.

The chain employs TRBV18 and TRBJ2-2; no definite D call. The germline V gene encodes CDR1 KGHSH and CDR2 LQKENI. V was cut by 3 bases and J by 4 bases, with 6 bases left in between. This CDR3 has 13 residues. The CDR3 bases are TGTGCCAGCTCACCGAGCACCACCGGGGAGCTGTTTTTT. This translates into CASSPSTTGELFF.